These 28 T cell receptor beta chains share one sample of origin, sequenced in a study of blood T cell repertoires in COVID-19. Some clones are missing from TCRdb's copy, which holds only in-frame ones; the method was immunoSEQ multiplex PCR. The sample shows some 460,000 clones, 75% to 90% of them seen only once. The sequenced sample was peripheral blood. The receptor source for this set is a woman under 40 with acute or convalescent COVID-19.

This chain connects TRBV2 to TRBJ2-2, with 12 nucleotides matching TRBD1. Trimming removed 7 bases from V and 6 bases from J; junction bases left unmatched: 6. Germline CDR1 is SNHLY and CDR2 is FYNNEI. This CDR3 contains 15 residues. The CDR3 DNA reads as TGTGCCAGCAAACGGGACAGGGGGCTGGCCGGGGAGCTGTTTTTT. Translated: CASKRDRGLAGELFF.

V and J are TRBV28 and TRBJ2-3; 9 bases are a match to TRBD2. Germline V gene lookup returns CDR1 MDHEN and CDR2 SYDVKM. The CDR3 totals 20 residues. V trimming: 4 bases; J trimming: 0 bases; junction bases outside the gene matches: 17. In DNA, the CDR3 is TGTGCCAGCAGTTCACTAATAGCTCTAGCGGGGTCCAAGAGCACAGATACGCAGTATTTT. As protein: CASSSLIALAGSKSTDTQYF.

The rearrangement uses TRBV11-2 and TRBJ1-4; 7 bases are shared with TRBD1. The germline V gene has CDR1 SGHAT and CDR2 FQNNGV. Germline trimming cut 5 bases from V and 8 bases from J; bases unmatched to any gene: 11. CDR3 length equals 15 residues. The CDR3 DNA follows: TGTGCCAGCAGCGTAGCCAGGGGGGTAGGAGAAAAACTGTTTTTT. It codes for CASSVARGVGEKLFF.

This clone was picked up one time. This chain joins TRBV30 and TRBJ2-1, with 11 bases fitting TRBD2. The length of the CDR3 is 17 residues. The germline V gene has CDR1 GTSNPN and CDR2 SVGIG (reference sequence). V trimming: 2 bases; J trimming: 2 bases; junction bases outside the gene matches: 8. In DNA form, the CDR3 reads TGTGCCTGGAGTCTAAGGACTAGCGGGTTGACCTACAATGAGCAGTTCTTC. It codes for CAWSLRTSGLTYNEQFF.

The rearrangement joins TRBV18 to TRBJ1-2; possible D gene TRBD1, 5 bases. The CDR3 spans 13 residues. Germline lookup yields CDR1 KGHSH and CDR2 LQKENI. V lost 3 bases and J 4 bases, leaving 9 bases between the germline ends. CDR3 loop: CASSPTDTYGYTF. CDR3 nucleotide sequence: TGTGCCAGCTCACCTACGGACACCTATGGCTACACCTTC.

This chain joins TRBV10-3 and TRBJ2-5; TRBD2 matches 8 bases. CDR3 length: 16 residues. Germline V gene sequence: CDR1 ENHRY, CDR2 SYGVKD. V lost 0 bases, J lost 3 bases, and 6 bases stayed unmatched. The CDR3: CAISESFSGAKETQYF. The CDR3 DNA follows: TGTGCCATCAGTGAGTCCTTTAGCGGGGCGAAAGAGACCCAGTACTTC.

Regarding this clone: The sample holds other DNA sequences that translate to the same CDR3. The gene calls are TRBV7-6 and TRBJ1-4; D is perhaps TRBD1 (6 bases). The CDR3 spans 14 residues. Trimming stripped 2 bases from V and 8 bases from J, with 12 bases between. CDR1 SGHVS and CDR2 FNYEAQ come from the germline V gene. Written as DNA, the CDR3 is TGTGCCAGCAGCTTACAGGGCGGGGGCGAAAAACTGTTTTTT. Its protein is CASSLQGGGEKLFF.

The CDR3 DNA reads as TGCGCCAGCAGCCAAGACGTAACTAGCGGGGGGAGCAATGAGCAGTTCTTC. Its protein product is CASSQDVTSGGSNEQFF. J is TRBJ2-1 and V is TRBV4-1; TRBD2 agrees at 12 bases. Germline lookup yields CDR1 MGHRA and CDR2 YSYEKL. Germline trimming cut 0 bases from V and 6 bases from J; bases unmatched to any gene: 6. This CDR3 comprises 17 residues.

The chain combines TRBV7-3 with TRBJ2-2, with D possibly matching TRBD1 (5 bases). Germline CDR1 and CDR2: SGHTA and FQGTGA. V was shortened by 3 bases and J by 3 bases, with 11 bases between the two germline ends. CDR3 length equals 15 residues. Written as DNA, the CDR3 is TGTGCCAGCAGCTTCTCTGGACAAGACACCGGGGAGCTGTTTTTT. Its translation: CASSFSGQDTGELFF.

This clone was detected a few times. The chain joins TRBV7-8 to TRBJ2-7, with TRBD1 matching 8 bases. Germline loops: CDR1 SGHVS, CDR2 FQNEAQ. V lost 0 bases and J lost 3; bases outside the gene matches: 10. The CDR3 extends over 17 amino acids. CDR3 DNA sequence: TGTGCCAGCAGCTTAGCTGTGATCGGCAGGGGGCTCTACGAGCAGTACTTC. Translating gives CASSLAVIGRGLYEQYF.

This clone was seen a single time. V gene TRBV2 combines with J gene TRBJ2-7; 8 bases are shared with TRBD1. The ends lost 6 bases at V and 3 bases at J; junction bases unmatched: 4. The germline CDR1 and CDR2 sequences are SNHLY and FYNNEI. The CDR3 spans 13 residues. CDR3 nucleotides: TGTGCCAGCAGCCGACAGGGGAACTACGAGCAGTACTTC. It codes for CASSRQGNYEQYF.

The chain carries TRBV9 and TRBJ2-3; D gene uncertain. The V gene's germline CDR1 is SGDLS and CDR2 YYNGEE. The CDR3 has 12 amino acids. Trimming stripped 5 bases from V and 8 bases from J, with 12 bases between. The CDR3 reads CASSEFQSTQYF. DNA of the CDR3: TGTGCCAGCAGTGAGTTCCAAAGTACGCAGTATTTT.

The chain couples TRBV30 to TRBJ2-3; possible D gene TRBD1, 6 bases. Deletions cut 1 base from V and 0 bases from J, with 8 bases between. CDR1 is GTSNPN and CDR2 is SVGIG in the germline V gene (reference sequence). The CDR3 is 14 amino acids. The CDR3 nucleotides are TGTGCCTGGAGTGATGGGGGCAGCACAGATACGCAGTATTTT. Translated, it gives CAWSDGGSTDTQYF.

The chain carries TRBV28 and TRBJ1-1; D gene unclear. Germline V lookup: CDR1 MDHEN, CDR2 SYDVKM. V was trimmed by 7 bases and J by 1 base, leaving 10 bases between them. The CDR3 covers 13 residues. The CDR3 sequence: CASTLQRNTEAFF. For the CDR3, the DNA is TGTGCCAGCACTCTACAGAGGAACACTGAAGCTTTCTTT.

This clone was seen more than once but under ten times. The rearrangement uses TRBV7-2 and TRBJ1-2, with D hard to call. This CDR3 spans 13 amino acids. Trimming took 6 bases from V and 2 from J, leaving 10 bases between them. Germline V gene sequence: CDR1 SGHTA, CDR2 FQGNSA. CDR3 nucleotides: TGTGCCAGCAGTCAAGCCGGGAACTATGGCTACACCTTC. Its translation: CASSQAGNYGYTF.

The CDR3 here is CASSRLAGGPGDTQYF. CDR3 DNA sequence: TGCGCCAGCTCCCGACTAGCGGGGGGGCCGGGAGATACGCAGTATTTT. The chain joins TRBV5-1 to TRBJ2-3; 14 bases fit TRBD2. Per the germline V gene, CDR1 is SGHRS and CDR2 is YFSETQ. After removal of 7 bases from V and 5 bases from J, the junction contained 9 bases not matched to a gene. This CDR3 comprises 16 residues. The full variable domain, in which reference TRBV5-1 and TRBJ2-3 provide the parts outside the CDR3, is KAGVTQTPRYLIKTRGQQVTLSCSPISGHRSVSWYQQTPGQGLQFLFEYFSETQRNKGNFPGRFSGRQFSNSRSEMNVSTLELGDSALYLCASSRLAGGPGDTQYFGPGTRLTVL.

The CDR3 DNA sequence: TGTGCCAGCAGCTCCCTCGGGGGGACAAGCAGGGACATTCAGTACTTC. Translated, it gives CASSSLGGTSRDIQYF. The chain combines TRBV7-8 with TRBJ2-4; maybe TRBD2 (7 bases). V was clipped by 4 bases and J by 8 bases, with 21 bases between them. The CDR3 runs to 16 residues. Germline CDR1 reads SGHVS; CDR2 reads FQNEAQ.

V gene TRBV24-1 combines with J gene TRBJ2-1, with TRBD1 matching 9 bases. CDR1 and CDR2 from the germline V gene are KGHDR and SFDVKD. The CDR3 loop spans 14 amino acids. V shed 9 bases and J 5 bases; nucleotides not matched to a gene: 7. CDR3 bases: TGTGCCACCCGAGGGACAGGGAAAAACAATGAGCAGTTCTTC. Its translation is CATRGTGKNNEQFF.

The chain employs TRBV18 and TRBJ2-5; 7 bases agree with TRBD1. This CDR3 region has 15 residues. J gave up 5 bases and V 4 bases, and 10 bases lay outside the gene matches. Germline values: CDR1 KGHSH, CDR2 LQKENI. The CDR3 here is CASSLGQAFGETQYF. DNA for the CDR3: TGTGCCAGCTCACTAGGACAGGCTTTCGGGGAGACCCAGTACTTC.

This chain joins TRBV5-6 and TRBJ1-1; TRBD1 matches 8 bases. This CDR3 is built from 15 residues. V lost 2 bases to trimming and J lost 1 base; unmatched junction nucleotides: 4. Germline lookup yields CDR1 SGHDT and CDR2 YYEEEE. This CDR3 is CASSFYGQGNTEAFF. The CDR3 DNA is TGTGCCAGCAGCTTTTATGGACAGGGGAACACTGAAGCTTTCTTT.

V usage is TRBV28 and J usage is TRBJ1-5; D might be TRBD1 (6 bases). Germline V gives CDR1 MDHEN, CDR2 SYDVKM. Trimming took off 1 base at V and 0 bases at J, with 7 bases between the two ends. The CDR3 length is 15 residues. The CDR3 sequence: CASSLLDSSNQPQHF. Written as DNA, the CDR3 is TGTGCCAGCAGTTTATTGGACAGTAGCAATCAGCCCCAGCATTTT.

The CDR3 DNA sequence: TGTGCCAGCAGCTTGGTCCATGGTTCGATGGCCAGGGGGTACGAGCAGTACTTC. The encoded protein is CASSLVHGSMARGYEQYF. The chain is built from TRBV5-6 and TRBJ2-7, with 7 positions matching TRBD1. The CDR3 is made up of 18 amino acids. The ends lost 0 bases at V and 4 bases at J; junction bases unmatched: 16. Germline V gene sequence: CDR1 SGHDT, CDR2 YYEEEE.

This chain joins TRBV29-1 and TRBJ2-7; D is undetermined. CDR1 is SQVTM and CDR2 is ANQGSEA in the germline V gene. The CDR3 has 11 amino acids. The V gene lost 6 bases and the J gene lost 2 bases, with 8 bases spanning the gap. Here the CDR3 DNA reads TGCAGCGTAAGTCAGACCTACGAGCAGTACTTC. It specifies CSVSQTYEQYF.

V is TRBV14 and J is TRBJ2-1, with D possibly TRBD1 on 6 matching bases. V lost 4 bases to trimming and J lost 5 bases, with 18 bases between them. Germline V gene sequence: CDR1 SGHDN, CDR2 FVKESK. This CDR3 is built from 16 residues. The CDR3 DNA follows: TGTGCCAGCAGCCCCGAGATCAGGGGTCGGGACAATGAGCAGTTCTTC. Translating gives CASSPEIRGRDNEQFF.

The J gene is TRBJ2-5, the V gene TRBV10-3, with 8 nucleotides matching TRBD1. The V segment lost 7 bases and the J segment 3 bases; nucleotides outside the gene matches: 4. The CDR3 length is 13 residues. Germline V lookup: CDR1 ENHRY, CDR2 SYGVKD. The CDR3 region is CAINLDREETQYF. CDR3 sequence (DNA): TGTGCCATCAATCTGGACAGGGAAGAGACCCAGTACTTC.

V usage is TRBV4-2 and J usage is TRBJ1-5; TRBD1 might be the D (6 bases). With 4 bases removed from V and 3 bases from J, the gap between germline ends came to 13 bases. The length of the CDR3 is 15 residues. CDR1 is LGHNA and CDR2 is YNFKEQ in the germline V gene. The CDR3 coding sequence is TGTGCCAGCAGCCTTAGCAGGGGATCCAATCAGCCCCAGCATTTT. Protein product: CASSLSRGSNQPQHF.

The J gene is TRBJ2-5, the V gene TRBV20-1; D might be TRBD2 (7 bases). CDR3 size: 14 residues. Germline values: CDR1 DFQATT, CDR2 SNEGSKA (reference sequence). The ends were cut back, 3 bases at V and 1 base at J, with 12 bases in the middle. CDR3 in amino acids: CSASRGGAQETQYF. CDR3 nucleotides: TGCAGTGCTAGTAGGGGGGGGGCCCAAGAGACCCAGTACTTC.

V gene TRBV9 combines with J gene TRBJ2-3, with TRBD2 matching 7 bases. Germline values: CDR1 SGDLS, CDR2 YYNGEE. V was clipped by 0 bases and J by 2 bases; unmatched bases: 6. The CDR3 runs to 16 residues. CDR3 amino acids: CASSVDERDFTDTQYF. DNA for the CDR3: TGTGCCAGCAGCGTAGATGAGCGGGACTTCACAGATACGCAGTATTTT.